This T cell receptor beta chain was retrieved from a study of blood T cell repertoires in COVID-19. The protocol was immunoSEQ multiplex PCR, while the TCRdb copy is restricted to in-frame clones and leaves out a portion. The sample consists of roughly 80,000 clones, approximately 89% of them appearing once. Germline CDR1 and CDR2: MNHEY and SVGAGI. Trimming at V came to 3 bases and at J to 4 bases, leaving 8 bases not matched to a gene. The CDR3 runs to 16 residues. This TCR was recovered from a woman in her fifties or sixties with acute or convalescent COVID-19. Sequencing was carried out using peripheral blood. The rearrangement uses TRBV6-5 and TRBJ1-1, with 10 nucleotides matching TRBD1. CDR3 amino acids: CASSYRTGGRGTEAFF. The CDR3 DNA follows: TGTGCCAGCAGTTATAGGACAGGGGGTCGGGGCACTGAAGCTTTCTTT.